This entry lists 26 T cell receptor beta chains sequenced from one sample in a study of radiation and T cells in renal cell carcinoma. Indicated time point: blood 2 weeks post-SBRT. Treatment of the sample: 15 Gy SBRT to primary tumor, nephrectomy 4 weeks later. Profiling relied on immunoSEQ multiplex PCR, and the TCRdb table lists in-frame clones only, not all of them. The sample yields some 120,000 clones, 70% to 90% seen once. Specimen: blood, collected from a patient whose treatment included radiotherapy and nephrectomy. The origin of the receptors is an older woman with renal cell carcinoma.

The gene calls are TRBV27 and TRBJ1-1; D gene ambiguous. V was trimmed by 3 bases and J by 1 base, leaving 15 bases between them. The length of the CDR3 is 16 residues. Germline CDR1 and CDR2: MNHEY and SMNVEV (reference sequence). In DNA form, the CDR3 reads TGTGCCAGCAGTTTTCTCCCACTCGGGGAGAACACTGAAGCTTTCTTT. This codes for CASSFLPLGENTEAFF.

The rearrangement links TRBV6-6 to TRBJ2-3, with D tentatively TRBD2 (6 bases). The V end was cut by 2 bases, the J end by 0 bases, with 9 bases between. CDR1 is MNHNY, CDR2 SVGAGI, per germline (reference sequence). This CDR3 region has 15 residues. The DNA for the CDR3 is TGTGCCAGCAGTTACGCGGGAACTAGCACAGATACGCAGTATTTT. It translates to CASSYAGTSTDTQYF.

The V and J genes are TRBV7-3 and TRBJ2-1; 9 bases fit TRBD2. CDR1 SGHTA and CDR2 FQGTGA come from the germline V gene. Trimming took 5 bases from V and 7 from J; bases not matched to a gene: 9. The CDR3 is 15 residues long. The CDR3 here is CASSPTMAGGNEQFF. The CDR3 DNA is TGTGCCAGCAGCCCCACGATGGCGGGAGGGAATGAGCAGTTCTTC.

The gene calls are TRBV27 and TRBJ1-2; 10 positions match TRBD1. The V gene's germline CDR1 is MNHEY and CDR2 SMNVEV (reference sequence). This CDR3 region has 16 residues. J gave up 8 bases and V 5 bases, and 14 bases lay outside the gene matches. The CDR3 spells CASSLLGQGSSGGYTF. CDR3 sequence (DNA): TGTGCCAGCAGTCTACTGGGACAGGGGAGTTCGGGCGGCTACACCTTC.

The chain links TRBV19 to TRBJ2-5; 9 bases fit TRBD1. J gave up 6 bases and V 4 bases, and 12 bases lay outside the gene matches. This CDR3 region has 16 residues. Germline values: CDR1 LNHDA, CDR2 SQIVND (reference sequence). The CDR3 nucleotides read TGTGCCAGTAGTACTGCACCGGGACAGGGTGTTCAGACCCAGTACTTC. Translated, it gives CASSTAPGQGVQTQYF.

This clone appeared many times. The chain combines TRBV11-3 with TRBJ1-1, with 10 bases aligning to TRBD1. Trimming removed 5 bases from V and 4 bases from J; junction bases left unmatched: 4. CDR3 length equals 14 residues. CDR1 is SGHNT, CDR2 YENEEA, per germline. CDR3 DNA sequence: TGTGCCAGCAGCCTGGACAGGGGGAGCACTGAAGCTTTCTTT. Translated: CASSLDRGSTEAFF.

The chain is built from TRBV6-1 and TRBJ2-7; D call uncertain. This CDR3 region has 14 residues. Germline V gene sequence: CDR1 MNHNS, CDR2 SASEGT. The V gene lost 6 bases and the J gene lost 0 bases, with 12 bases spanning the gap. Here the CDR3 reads CASRATFYSYEQYF. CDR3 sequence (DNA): TGTGCCAGCAGGGCGACTTTCTACTCCTACGAGCAGTACTTC.

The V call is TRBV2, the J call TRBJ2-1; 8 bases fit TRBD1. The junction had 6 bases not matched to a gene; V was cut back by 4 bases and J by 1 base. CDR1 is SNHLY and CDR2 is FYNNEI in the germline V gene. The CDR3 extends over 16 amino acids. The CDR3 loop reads CASSVTQGASYNEQFF. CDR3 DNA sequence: TGTGCCAGCAGTGTTACTCAGGGGGCATCCTACAATGAGCAGTTCTTC.

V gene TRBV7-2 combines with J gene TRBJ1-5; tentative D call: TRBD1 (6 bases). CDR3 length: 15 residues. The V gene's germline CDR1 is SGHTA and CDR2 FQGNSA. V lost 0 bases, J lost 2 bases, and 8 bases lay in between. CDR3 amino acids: CASSLARGGNQPQHF. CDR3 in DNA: TGTGCCAGCAGCTTAGCCAGGGGTGGCAATCAGCCCCAGCATTTT.

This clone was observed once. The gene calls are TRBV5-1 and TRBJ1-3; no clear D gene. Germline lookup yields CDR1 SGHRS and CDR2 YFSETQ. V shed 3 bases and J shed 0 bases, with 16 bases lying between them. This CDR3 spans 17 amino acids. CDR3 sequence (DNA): TGCGCCAGCAGCTCCCCTGAAGATGATTTCTCTGGAAACACCATATATTTT. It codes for CASSSPEDDFSGNTIYF. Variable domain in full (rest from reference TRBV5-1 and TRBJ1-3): KAGVTQTPRYLIKTRGQQVTLSCSPISGHRSVSWYQQTPGQGLQFLFEYFSETQRNKGNFPGRFSGRQFSNSRSEMNVSTLELGDSALYLCASSSPEDDFSGNTIYFGEGSWLTVV.

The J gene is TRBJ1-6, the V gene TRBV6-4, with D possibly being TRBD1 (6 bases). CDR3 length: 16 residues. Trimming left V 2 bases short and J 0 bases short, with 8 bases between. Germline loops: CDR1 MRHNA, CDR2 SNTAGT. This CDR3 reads CASSDRRGSYNSPLHF. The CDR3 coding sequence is TGTGCCAGCAGTGACCGCAGGGGCTCCTATAATTCACCCCTCCACTTT.

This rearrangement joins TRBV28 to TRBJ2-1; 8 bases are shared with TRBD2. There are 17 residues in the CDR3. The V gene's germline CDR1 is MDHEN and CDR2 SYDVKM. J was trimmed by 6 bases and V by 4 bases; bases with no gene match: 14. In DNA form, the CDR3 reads TGTGCCAGCAGTTCTACCACTTCCGGGACTAGGCGCAATGAGCAGTTCTTC. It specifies CASSSTTSGTRRNEQFF.

DNA of the CDR3: TGTGCCAGCTCAGGGGGCAGTAACTATGGCTACACCTTC. Protein sequence: CASSGGSNYGYTF. The chain uses TRBV18 and TRBJ1-2; tentative D call: TRBD1 (6 bases). The V end lost 5 bases, the J end lost 1 base, and 8 bases lay between the germline ends. The CDR3 has 13 amino acids. Germline V gene data show CDR1 as KGHSH and CDR2 as LQKENI.

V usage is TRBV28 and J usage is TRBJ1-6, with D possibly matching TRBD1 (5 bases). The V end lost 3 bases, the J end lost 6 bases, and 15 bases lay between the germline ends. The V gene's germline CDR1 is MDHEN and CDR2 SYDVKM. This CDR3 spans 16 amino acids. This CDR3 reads CASSLYQGSGNSPLHF. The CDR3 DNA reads TGTGCCAGCAGTTTGTATCAGGGCTCTGGTAATTCACCCCTCCACTTT.

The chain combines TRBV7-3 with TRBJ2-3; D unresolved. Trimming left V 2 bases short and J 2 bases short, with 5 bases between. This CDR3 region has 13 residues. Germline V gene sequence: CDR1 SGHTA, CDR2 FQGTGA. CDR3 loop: CASSLRITDTQYF. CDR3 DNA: TGTGCCAGCAGCTTACGGATCACAGATACGCAGTATTTT.

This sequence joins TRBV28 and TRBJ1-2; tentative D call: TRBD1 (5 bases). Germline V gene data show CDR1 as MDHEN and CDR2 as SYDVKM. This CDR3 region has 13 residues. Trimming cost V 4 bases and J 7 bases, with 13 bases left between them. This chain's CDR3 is CASSSGRPGGYTF. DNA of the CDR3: TGTGCCAGCAGTTCGGGACGGCCTGGTGGCTACACCTTC.

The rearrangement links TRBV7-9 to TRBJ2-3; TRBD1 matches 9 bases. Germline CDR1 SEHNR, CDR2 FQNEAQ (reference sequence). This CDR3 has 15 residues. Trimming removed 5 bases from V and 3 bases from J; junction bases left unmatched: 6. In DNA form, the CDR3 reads TGTGCCAGCAGCGTACAGGGGGCGCGAACAGATACGCAGTATTTT. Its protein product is CASSVQGARTDTQYF.

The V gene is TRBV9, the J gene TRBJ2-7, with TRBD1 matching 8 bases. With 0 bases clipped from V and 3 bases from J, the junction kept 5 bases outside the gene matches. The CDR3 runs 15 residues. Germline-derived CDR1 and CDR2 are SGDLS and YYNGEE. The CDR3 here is CASSVALTGDYEQYF. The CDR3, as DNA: TGTGCCAGCAGCGTAGCCCTGACAGGGGACTACGAGCAGTACTTC.

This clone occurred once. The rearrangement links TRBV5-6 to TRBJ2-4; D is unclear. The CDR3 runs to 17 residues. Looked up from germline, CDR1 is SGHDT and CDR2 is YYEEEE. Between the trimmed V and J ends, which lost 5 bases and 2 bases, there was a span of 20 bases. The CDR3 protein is CASSLLRGMGTKNIQYF. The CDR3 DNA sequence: TGTGCCAGCAGTTTACTTCGCGGTATGGGAACCAAAAACATTCAGTACTTC. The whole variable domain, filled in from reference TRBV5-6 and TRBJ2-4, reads DAGVTQSPTHLIKTRGQQVTLRCSPKSGHDTVSWYQQALGQGPQFIFQYYEEEERQRGNFPDRFSGHQFPNYSSELNVNALLLGDSALYLCASSLLRGMGTKNIQYFGAGTRLSVL.

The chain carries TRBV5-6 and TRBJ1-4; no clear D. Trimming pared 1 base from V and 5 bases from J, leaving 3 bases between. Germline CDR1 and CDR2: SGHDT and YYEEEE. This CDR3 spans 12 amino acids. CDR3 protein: CASSLRNEKLFF. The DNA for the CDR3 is TGTGCCAGCAGCTTGCGGAATGAAAAACTGTTTTTT.

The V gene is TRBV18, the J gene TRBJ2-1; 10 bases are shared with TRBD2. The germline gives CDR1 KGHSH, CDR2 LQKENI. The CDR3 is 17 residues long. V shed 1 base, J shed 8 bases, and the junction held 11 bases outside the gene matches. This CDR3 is CASSPRTSGLSGHEQFF. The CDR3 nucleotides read TGTGCCAGCTCACCACGGACTAGCGGACTTTCAGGCCATGAGCAGTTCTTC. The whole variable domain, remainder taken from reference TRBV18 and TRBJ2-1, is NAGVMQNPRHLVRRRGQEARLRCSPMKGHSHVYWYRQLPEEGLKFMVYLQKENIIDESGMPKERFSAEFPKEGPSILRIQQVVRGDSAAYFCASSPRTSGLSGHEQFFGPGTRLTVL.

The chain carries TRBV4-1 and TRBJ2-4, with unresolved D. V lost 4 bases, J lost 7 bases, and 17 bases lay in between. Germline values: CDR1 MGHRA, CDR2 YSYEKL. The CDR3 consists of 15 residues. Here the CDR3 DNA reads TGCGCCAGCAGCCGGCGGACGGATGCGGCTAACATTCAGTACTTC. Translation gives CASSRRTDAANIQYF.

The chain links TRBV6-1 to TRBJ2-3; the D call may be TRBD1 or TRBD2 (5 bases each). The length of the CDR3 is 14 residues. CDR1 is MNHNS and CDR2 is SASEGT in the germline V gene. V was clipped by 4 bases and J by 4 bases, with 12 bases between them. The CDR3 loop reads CASSANGDADTQYF. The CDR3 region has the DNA TGTGCCAGCAGTGCAAACGGGGACGCAGATACGCAGTATTTT.

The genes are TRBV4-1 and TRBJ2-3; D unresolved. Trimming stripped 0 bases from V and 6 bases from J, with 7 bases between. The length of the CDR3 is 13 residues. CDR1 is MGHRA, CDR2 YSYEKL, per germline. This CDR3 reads CASSQDSVDTQYF. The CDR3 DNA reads TGCGCCAGCAGCCAAGATTCGGTGGATACGCAGTATTTT.

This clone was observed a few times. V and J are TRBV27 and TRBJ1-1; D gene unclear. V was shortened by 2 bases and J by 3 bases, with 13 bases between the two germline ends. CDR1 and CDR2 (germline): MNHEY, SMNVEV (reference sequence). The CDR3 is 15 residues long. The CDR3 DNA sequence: TGTGCCAGCAGTTTAACCTGGGCGGGTTACACTGAAGCTTTCTTT. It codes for CASSLTWAGYTEAFF.

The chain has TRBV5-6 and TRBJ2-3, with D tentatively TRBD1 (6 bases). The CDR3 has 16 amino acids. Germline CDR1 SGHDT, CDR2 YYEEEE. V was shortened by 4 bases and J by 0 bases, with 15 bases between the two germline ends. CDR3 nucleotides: TGTGCCAGCAGCAACGGACAGCGGATTAGCACAGATACGCAGTATTTT. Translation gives CASSNGQRISTDTQYF.